What follows describes a single T cell receptor beta chain. Antigen specificity is unknown. The data derive from a study of siplizumab effects on memory and regulatory T cells. TCR templates, some 93,000 per sample, were assayed. Profiled with immunoSEQ multiplex PCR; TCRdb holds only in-frame clones, not every one. The repertoire has roughly 110,000 clones, approximately 92% of them found once; the top ten carry around 0.16%. Germline values: CDR1 MNHNS, CDR2 SASEGT. CDR3 length: 13 residues. V gave up 1 base and J gave up 9 bases, with 12 bases separating them. Study-level points and caveats: Roughly 80-96% of proliferating CD4+ or CD8+ clones lacked a naive or memory phenotype that could be assigned. The average Treg-derived proportion among mappable alloreactive CD4+ clones was 68.8% with siplizumab versus about 27% in controls.

Sequencing input: non-Treg CD4+ T cells sorted from blood. This sequence was found in a human donor in good health. This chain connects TRBV6-1 to TRBJ1-1; TRBD1 might be the D (6 bases). The CDR3 is CASSEGGGQKAFF. As DNA, the CDR3 is TGTGCCAGCAGTGAAGGGGGGGGGCAGAAAGCTTTCTTT.